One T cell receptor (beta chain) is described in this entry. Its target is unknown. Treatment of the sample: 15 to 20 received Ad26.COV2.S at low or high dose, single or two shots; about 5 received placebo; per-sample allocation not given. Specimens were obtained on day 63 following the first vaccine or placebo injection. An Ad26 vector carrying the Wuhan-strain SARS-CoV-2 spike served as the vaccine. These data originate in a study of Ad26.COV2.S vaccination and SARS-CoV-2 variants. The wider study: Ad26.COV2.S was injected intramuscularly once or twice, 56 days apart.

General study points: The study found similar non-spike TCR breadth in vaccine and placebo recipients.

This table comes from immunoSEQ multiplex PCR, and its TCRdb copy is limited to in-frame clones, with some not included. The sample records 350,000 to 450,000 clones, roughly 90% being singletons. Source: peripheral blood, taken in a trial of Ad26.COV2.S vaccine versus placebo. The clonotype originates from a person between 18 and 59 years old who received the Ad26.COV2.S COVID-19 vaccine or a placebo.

The CDR3 spells CASSLERHSSSYNEQFF. The CDR3 DNA reads as TGTGCCAGCAGCTTAGAGAGGCATTCTTCCTCCTACAATGAGCAGTTCTTC. The V gene is TRBV7-2, the J gene TRBJ2-1; D gene unclear. Germline values: CDR1 SGHTA, CDR2 FQGNSA. V was trimmed by 1 base and J by 0 bases, leaving 13 bases between them. The CDR3 length is 17 residues.